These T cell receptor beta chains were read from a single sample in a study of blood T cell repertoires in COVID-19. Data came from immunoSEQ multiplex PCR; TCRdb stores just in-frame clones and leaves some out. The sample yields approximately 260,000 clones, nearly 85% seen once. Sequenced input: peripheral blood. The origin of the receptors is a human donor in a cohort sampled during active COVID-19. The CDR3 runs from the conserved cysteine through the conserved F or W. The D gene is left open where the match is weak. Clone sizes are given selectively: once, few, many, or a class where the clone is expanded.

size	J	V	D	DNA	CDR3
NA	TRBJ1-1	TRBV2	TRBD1	TGTGCCAGCCTAACAGGGGGAAACACTGAAGCTTTCTTT	CASLTGGNTEAFF
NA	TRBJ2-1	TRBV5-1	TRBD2	TGCGCCAGCAGATACGGGACTAGCGGGACCTGGGGCAATGAGCAGTTCTTC	CASRYGTSGTWGNEQFF
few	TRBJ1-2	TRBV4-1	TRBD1	TGCGCCAGCAGCCAAGACGACAGGGTCCAAGCCTATGGCTACACCTTC	CASSQDDRVQAYGYTF
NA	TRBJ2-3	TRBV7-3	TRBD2	TGTGCCAGCAGCCGACTAGCGGGAGGGTCAGATACGCAGTATTTT	CASSRLAGGSDTQYF
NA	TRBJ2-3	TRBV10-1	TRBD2	TGCGCCAGCAGTGGATCGACTAGCGGGAGGGTATCAGATACGCAGTATTTT	CASSGSTSGRVSDTQYF
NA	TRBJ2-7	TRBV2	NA	TGTGCCAGCAGTGCGGGGGTCGAGCAGTACTTC	CASSAGVEQYF
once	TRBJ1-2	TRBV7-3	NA	TGTGCCAGCAGTCAGCGGGGCGATGTCGGCTACACCTTC	CASSQRGDVGYTF
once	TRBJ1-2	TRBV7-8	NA	TGTGCCAGCGCCAAGGACAGAAACCTTCCTTATGGCTACACCTTC	CASAKDRNLPYGYTF
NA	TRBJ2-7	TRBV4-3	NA	TGCGCCAGCAGCCAAGGGTACCAGGTGGTATACGAGCAGTACTTC	CASSQGYQVVYEQYF
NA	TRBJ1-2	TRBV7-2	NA	TGTGCCAGCAGCCCGAGGGGGGGGACCTATGGCTACACCTTC	CASSPRGGTYGYTF
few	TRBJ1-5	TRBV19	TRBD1	TGTGCCAGTAGTATAGAACCGGGACAGAATCAGCCCCAGCATTTT	CASSIEPGQNQPQHF
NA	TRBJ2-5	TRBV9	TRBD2	TGTGCCAGCAGCGTAGCTATTGGGACTAGCCAAGAGACCCAGTACTTC	CASSVAIGTSQETQYF
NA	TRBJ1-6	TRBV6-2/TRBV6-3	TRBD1	TGTGCCAGCAGTTACCCGACAGGGCGGAATTCACCCCTCCACTTT	CASSYPTGRNSPLHF
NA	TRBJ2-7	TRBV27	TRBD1	TGTGCCAGCAGTTCGCGACAGGGCACCTACGAGCAGTACTTC	CASSSRQGTYEQYF
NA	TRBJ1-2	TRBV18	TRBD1	TGTGCCAGCTCACAAGGACAGGGGGCGTACCGGATCTATGGCTACACCTTC	CASSQGQGAYRIYGYTF
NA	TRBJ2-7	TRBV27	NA	TGTGCCAGCAGTTTATTCAGGGCTTACGAGCAGTACTTC	CASSLFRAYEQYF
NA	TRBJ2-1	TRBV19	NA	TGTGCCAGCGGGATCTCCTACAATGAGCAGTTCTTC	CASGISYNEQFF